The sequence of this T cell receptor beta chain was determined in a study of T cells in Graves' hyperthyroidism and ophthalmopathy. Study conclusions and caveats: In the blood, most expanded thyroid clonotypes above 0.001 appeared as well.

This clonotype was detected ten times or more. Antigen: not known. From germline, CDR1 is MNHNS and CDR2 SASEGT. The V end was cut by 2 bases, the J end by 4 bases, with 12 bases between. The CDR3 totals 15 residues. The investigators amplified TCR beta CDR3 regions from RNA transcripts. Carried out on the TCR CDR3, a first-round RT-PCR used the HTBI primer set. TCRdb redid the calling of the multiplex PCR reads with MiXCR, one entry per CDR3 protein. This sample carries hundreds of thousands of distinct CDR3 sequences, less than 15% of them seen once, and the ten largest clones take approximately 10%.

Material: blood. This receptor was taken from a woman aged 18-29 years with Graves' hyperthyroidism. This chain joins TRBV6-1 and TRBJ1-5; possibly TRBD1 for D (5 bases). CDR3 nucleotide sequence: TGTGCCAGCAGTGAATCGGGACCGCTTAATCAGCCCCAGCATTTT. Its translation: CASSESGPLNQPQHF.